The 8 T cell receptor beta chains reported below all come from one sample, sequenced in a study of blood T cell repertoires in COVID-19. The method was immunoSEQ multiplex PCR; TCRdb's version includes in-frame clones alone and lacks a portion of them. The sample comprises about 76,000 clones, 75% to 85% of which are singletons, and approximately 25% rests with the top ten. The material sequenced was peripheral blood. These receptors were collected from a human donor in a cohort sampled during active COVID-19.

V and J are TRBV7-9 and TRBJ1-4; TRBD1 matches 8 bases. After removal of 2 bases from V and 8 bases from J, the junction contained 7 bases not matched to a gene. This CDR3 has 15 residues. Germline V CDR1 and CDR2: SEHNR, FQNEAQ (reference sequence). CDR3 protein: CASSLTDRGGEKLFF. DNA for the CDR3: TGTGCCAGCAGCTTAACTGACAGGGGCGGAGAAAAACTGTTTTTT.

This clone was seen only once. CDR3 amino acids: CASSLVGGNTQYF. DNA of the CDR3: TGTGCCAGCAGCTTGGTTGGAGGTAATACGCAGTATTTT. This chain connects TRBV5-4 to TRBJ2-3; TRBD2 might be the D (5 bases). This CDR3 has 13 residues. Germline V gives CDR1 SGHNT, CDR2 YYREEE (reference sequence). The V and J ends lost 0 bases and 7 bases respectively, with 9 bases between them.

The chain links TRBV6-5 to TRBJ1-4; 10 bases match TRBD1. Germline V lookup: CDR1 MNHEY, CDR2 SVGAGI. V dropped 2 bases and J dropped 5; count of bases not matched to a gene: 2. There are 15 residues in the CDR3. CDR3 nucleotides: TGTGCCAGCAGTTACGACAGGGGGCAGAATGAAAAACTGTTTTTT. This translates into CASSYDRGQNEKLFF.

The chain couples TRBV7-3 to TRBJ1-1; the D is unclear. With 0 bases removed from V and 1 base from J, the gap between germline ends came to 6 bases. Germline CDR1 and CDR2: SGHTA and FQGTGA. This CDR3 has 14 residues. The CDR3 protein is CASSLTRGNTEAFF. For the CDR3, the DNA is TGTGCCAGCAGCTTAACCCGAGGGAACACTGAAGCTTTCTTT.

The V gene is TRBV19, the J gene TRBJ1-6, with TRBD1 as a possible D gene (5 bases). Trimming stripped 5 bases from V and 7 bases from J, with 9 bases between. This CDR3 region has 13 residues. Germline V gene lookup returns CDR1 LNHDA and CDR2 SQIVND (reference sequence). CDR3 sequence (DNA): TGTGCCAGTAGTCAGGGTGTGAATTCACCCCTCCACTTT. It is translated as CASSQGVNSPLHF.

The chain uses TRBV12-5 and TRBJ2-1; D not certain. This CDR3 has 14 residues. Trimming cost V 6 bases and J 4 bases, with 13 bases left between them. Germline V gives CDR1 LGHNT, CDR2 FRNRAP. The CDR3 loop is CASGAYADYNEQFF. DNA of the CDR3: TGTGCTAGTGGCGCATACGCGGATTACAATGAGCAGTTCTTC.

The DNA for the CDR3 is TGTGCCAGCAGCCGAGGGGGGGCCAACCCCTATGGCTACACCTTC. It is translated as CASSRGGANPYGYTF. The chain links TRBV9 to TRBJ1-2; perhaps TRBD1 as D (6 bases). Trimming took off 4 bases at V and 4 bases at J, with 17 bases between the two ends. The germline CDR1 and CDR2 sequences are SGDLS and YYNGEE. There are 15 residues in the CDR3.

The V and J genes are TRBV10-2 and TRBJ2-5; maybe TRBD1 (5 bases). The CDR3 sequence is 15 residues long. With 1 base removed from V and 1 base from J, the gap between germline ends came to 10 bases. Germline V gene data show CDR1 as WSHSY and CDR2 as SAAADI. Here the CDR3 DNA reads TGCGCCAGCAGTGAGTGGGGCACTCTCCAAGAGACCCAGTACTTC. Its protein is CASSEWGTLQETQYF.